This record covers a single TCR beta chain. Its antigen remains unidentified. An end of the junction differs from the germline gene, which may be a read error. The library relied on 5' RACE. The sequencing machine was an Illumina HiSeq 2500. A second PCR of about 7 to 12 cycles was run with a J-beta primer mix and a sample-barcoded 5' primer. A unique molecular identifier was introduced onto each TCR beta cDNA molecule by a template-switch 5' adaptor carrying 12 random nucleotides. At least 3 million CDR3-containing paired-end reads were obtained from each sample. The Mint cDNA synthesis kit, primed by a TRBC-specific oligonucleotide, was used to synthesize first-strand cDNA from all RNA. After uracil-DNA glycosylase treatment, a first 18-cycle PCR used universal primers M1SS and BC2_uni_R on all cDNA. As for the original processing: Normalization of each sample was performed by random selection of 1 million high-quality reads, each carrying a distinct molecular identifier. Instead of being binned into consensus sequences, reads that shared molecular identifiers were thrown out. MiTCR, with a Q25 quality threshold and the strictest error-elimination algorithm, was used for CDR3 identification, clonotype clustering and error correction. A nonparametric unseen species model with Euler transformation was used to estimate a lower bound on total TCR beta diversity. TCRdb's own reprocessing of the public reads used fastp at Q25 and MiXCR and kept productive beta chains. All rows with the same CDR3 protein become a single entry with the most common DNA and genes. TCRdb's processing, not the authors', yielded these V and J calls. The sample profile shows approximately 600,000 distinct CDR3 sequences; approximately 59% of them were found once. 30% to 40% of the sample belongs to the ten largest clones.

The data belong to a study of blood T cells in healthy people across ages (dated by TCRdb to between 2015 and 2017). Regarding the complete study: In model experiments, template switching captured about one uniquely barcoded TCR beta cDNA molecule for every two T cells. To avoid experimental bias, donors of different ages were distributed randomly across sequencing lanes. Using the same blood draw, the study looked at two additional independent replicas of 1 million unique cDNA reads for two donors, one aged 18 to 29 and the other aged 80 or older. Four age groups were formed from the donors: young (average about 16 years), middle-aged (approximately 39), aged (roughly 58) and long-lived (about 75). Using deep sequencing normalized with unique cDNA molecular identifiers, the study measured how TCR beta repertoire diversity changes with age. The research as a whole found: Estimates of total diversity from one million sequenced T cells were regarded as lower bounds and underestimates. Observed TCR beta diversity per million T cells fell roughly linearly with age, and a significant reduction was already apparent by age roughly 40. Compared with the aged group, the long-lived group had more naive CD4+ T cells, fewer expanded clones and increased TCR diversity, suggesting age selection. Donor CMV infection status was unknown, potentially confounding age-related changes in expanded clonotypes. The percentage of naive T cells measured by flow cytometry correlated strongly with observed TCR beta diversity. Bulk unsorted PBMC profiling prevented conclusive comparison of naive and antigen-experienced compartments.

Donors were 39 systemically healthy Caucasian individuals from Russia aged about 6 to 100 years. Each donor gave 9.5 to 10 milliliters of peripheral blood, drawn into EDTA-treated Vacutainer tubes. Ficoll-Paque density-gradient centrifugation was used to isolate PBMCs, with at least 6 million obtained per sample. Total RNA, at least 5 micrograms per sample, was extracted from PBMCs with Trizol reagent. Naive CD45RAhigh/CD27high T cell percentages were measured by flow cytometry on a PBMC aliquot from every donor. CDR1 and CDR2 were assigned from the germline V gene as SGHVS and FNYEAQ. The CDR3 runs 16 residues from the cysteine to the phenylalanine. Solely the CDR3 DNA is kept, with 48 bases framed from the first base.

The TCR sequence derives from a man aged 55 to 70 in good health. Sequencing was done on a sample of blood. The sequence is built from TRBV7-6 and TRBJ2-5; the D gene is perhaps TRBD2, on 5 matching bases. The CDR3 has the sequence CASTNSGGSWRETQYF. The sequenced DNA is TGTGCGAGCACCAATTCGGGTGGCTCATGGAGGGAGACCCAGTACTTC.